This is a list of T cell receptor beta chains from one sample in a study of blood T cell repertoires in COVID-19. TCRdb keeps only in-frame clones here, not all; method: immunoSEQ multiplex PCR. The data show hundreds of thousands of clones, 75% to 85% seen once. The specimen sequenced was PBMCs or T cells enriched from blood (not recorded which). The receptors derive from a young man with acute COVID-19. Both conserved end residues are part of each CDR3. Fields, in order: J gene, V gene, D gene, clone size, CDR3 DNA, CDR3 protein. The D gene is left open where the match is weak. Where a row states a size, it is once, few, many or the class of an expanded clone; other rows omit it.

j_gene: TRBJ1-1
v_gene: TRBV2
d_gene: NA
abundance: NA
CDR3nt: TGTGCCAGCAGGATTACAGAAAACACTGAAGCTTTCTTT
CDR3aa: CASRITENTEAFF

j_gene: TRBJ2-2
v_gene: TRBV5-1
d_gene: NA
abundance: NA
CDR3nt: TGCGCCAGCAGACTTCAGGGGGGAAACTTGAACACCGGGGAGCTGTTTTTT
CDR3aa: CASRLQGGNLNTGELFF

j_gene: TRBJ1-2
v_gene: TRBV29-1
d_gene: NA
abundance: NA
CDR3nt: TGCAGCGCAGAGAAACAGGGAGTAAGTGGCTACACCTTC
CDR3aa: CSAEKQGVSGYTF

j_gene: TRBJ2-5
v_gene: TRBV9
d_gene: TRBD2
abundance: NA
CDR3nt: TGTGCCAGCAGCGTAGCCTTCGCTAGCGGGGGGCAGGAGACCCAGTACTTC
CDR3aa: CASSVAFASGGQETQYF

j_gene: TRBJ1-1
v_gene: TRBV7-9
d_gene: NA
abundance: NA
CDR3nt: TGTGCCAGCAGCCCTGATATTTACAGGACTGAAGCTTTCTTT
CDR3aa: CASSPDIYRTEAFF

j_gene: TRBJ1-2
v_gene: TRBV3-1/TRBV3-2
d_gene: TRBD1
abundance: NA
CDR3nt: TGTGCCAGCAGCCAAGATGAGACAGGGGTCCTTTTGGGCTACACCTTC
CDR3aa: CASSQDETGVLLGYTF

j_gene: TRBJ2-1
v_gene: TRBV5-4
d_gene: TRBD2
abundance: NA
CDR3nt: TGTGCCAGCAGCATCGTAGCGGGGGTGGTAAGTTCAGAGCAGTTCTTC
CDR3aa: CASSIVAGVVSSEQFF

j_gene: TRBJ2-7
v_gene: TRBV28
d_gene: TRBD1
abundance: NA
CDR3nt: TGTGCCAGCAGTTCCTATCTATACAGGGGGCTCAGGGAGCAGTACTTC
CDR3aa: CASSSYLYRGLREQYF

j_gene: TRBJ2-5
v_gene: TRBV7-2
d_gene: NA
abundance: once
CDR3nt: TGTGCCAGCACCAGAGGCTCGCAAGAGACCCAGTACTTC
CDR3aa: CASTRGSQETQYF

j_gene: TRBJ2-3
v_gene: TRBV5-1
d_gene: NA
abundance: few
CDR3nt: TGCGCCAGCAGCTTGGGCCAGGACACAGATACGCAGTATTTT
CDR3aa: CASSLGQDTDTQYF

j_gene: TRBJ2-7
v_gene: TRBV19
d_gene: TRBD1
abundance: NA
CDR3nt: TGTGCCAGTAGTCCGACAGGGACCTCCTACGAGCAGTACTTC
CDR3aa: CASSPTGTSYEQYF

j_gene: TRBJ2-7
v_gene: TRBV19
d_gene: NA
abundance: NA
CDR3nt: TGTGCCAGTAGTATAGAACTTTCCTCTCCACCCTACGAGCAGTACTTC
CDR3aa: CASSIELSSPPYEQYF

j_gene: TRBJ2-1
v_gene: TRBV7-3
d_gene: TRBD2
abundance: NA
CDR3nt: TGTGCCAGCAGACCCGGACTAGCGGGGGCGGGTGAGCAGTTCTTC
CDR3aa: CASRPGLAGAGEQFF

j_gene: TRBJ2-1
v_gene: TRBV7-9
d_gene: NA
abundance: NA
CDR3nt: TGTGCCAGTTCGGATGAGCAGTTCTTC
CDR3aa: CASSDEQFF

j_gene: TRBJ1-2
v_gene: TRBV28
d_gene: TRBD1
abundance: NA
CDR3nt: TGTGCCAGCATAACGACAGGGAATGGCTACACCTTC
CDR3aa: CASITTGNGYTF

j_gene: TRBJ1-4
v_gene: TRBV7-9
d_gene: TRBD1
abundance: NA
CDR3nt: TGTGCCAGCAGCTTAGCGGTACCGGGACAGGGAGAAAAACTGTTTTTT
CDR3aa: CASSLAVPGQGEKLFF

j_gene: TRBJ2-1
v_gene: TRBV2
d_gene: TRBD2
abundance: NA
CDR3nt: TGTGCCAGCACAAATAGCGGGGGGGAGATCAATGAGCAGTTCTTC
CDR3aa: CASTNSGGEINEQFF

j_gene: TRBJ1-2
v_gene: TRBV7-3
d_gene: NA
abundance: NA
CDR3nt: TGTGCCAGCAGCATAGCGGGGAGAGGCTACACCTTC
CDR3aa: CASSIAGRGYTF

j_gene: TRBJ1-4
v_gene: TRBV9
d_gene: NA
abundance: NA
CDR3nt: TGTGCCAGCAGCGTACGGGATCGGCCATATGAAAAACTGTTTTTT
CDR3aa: CASSVRDRPYEKLFF

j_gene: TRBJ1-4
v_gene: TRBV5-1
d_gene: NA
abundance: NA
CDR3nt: TGCGCCAGCAGCCTGGAAAACCTAGCTAATGAAAAACTGTTTTTT
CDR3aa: CASSLENLANEKLFF

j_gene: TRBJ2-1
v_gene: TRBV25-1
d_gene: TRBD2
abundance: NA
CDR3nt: TGTGCCAGCCAGCGGGGGGGCCGCAATGAGCAGTTCTTC
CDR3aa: CASQRGGRNEQFF

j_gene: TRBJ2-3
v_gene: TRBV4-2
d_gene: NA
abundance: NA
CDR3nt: TGTGCCAGCAGCCAAGACCCGCAGGATACGCAGTATTTT
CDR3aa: CASSQDPQDTQYF

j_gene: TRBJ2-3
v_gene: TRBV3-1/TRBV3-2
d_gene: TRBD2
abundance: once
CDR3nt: TGTGCCAGCAGCCATCGCGGGGGGGCAACAGATACGCAGTATTTT
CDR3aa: CASSHRGGATDTQYF

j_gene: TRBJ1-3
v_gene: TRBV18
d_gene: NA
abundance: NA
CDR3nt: TGTGCCAGCTCACCGGCGGCCAGCTCTGGAAACACCATATATTTT
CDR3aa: CASSPAASSGNTIYF

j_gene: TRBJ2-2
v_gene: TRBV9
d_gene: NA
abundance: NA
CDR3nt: TGTGCCAGCAGCTCCACAGGAGCGCCCACCGGGGAGCTGTTTTTT
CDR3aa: CASSSTGAPTGELFF

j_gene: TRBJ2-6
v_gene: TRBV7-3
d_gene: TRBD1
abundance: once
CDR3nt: TGTGCCAGCAGCAGGGACAGGGCCCTCTCTGGGGCCAACGTCCTGACTTTC
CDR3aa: CASSRDRALSGANVLTF

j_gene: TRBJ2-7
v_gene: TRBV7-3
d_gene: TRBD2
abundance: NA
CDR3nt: TGTGCCAGCAGCGAAGGCCCTAGCGGGGGAATTAGCTCCTACGAGCAGTACTTC
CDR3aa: CASSEGPSGGISSYEQYF

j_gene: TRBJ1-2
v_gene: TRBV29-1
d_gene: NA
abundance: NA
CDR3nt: TGCAGCGTTGAAGTAAGGCGCAGGGCGAGTTCTAACTATGGCTACACCTTC
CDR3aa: CSVEVRRRASSNYGYTF

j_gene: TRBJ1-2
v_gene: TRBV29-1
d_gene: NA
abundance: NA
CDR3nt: TGCAGCGTGGCGGGGAGAGTGATGCTTGGCTACACCTTC
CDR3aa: CSVAGRVMLGYTF

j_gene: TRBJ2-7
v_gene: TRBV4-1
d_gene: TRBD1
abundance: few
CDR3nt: TGCGCCAGCAGCAGAGCCGGGACAGGGCAGTACGAGCAGTACTTC
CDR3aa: CASSRAGTGQYEQYF

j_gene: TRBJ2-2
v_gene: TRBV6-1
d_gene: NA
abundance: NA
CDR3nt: TGTGCCAGCAGTGAAAATGGGGGGACCGGGGAGCTGTTTTTT
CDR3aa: CASSENGGTGELFF

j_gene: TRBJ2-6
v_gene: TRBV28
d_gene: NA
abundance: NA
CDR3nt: TGTGCCAGCAGTTTAGTGGGACATTTGACGTCTGGGGCCAACGTCCTGACTTTC
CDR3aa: CASSLVGHLTSGANVLTF

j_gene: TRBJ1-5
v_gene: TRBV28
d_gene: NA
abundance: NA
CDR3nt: TGTGCCAGCAGTTTTGGGGACTACGGCAATCAGCCCCAGCATTTT
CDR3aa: CASSFGDYGNQPQHF

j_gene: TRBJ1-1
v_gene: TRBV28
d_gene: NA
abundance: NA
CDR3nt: TGTGCCAGCAGGCGCGGGAGGGAGAACACTGAAGCTTTCTTT
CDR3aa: CASRRGRENTEAFF

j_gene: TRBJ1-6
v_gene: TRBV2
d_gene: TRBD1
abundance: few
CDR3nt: TGTGCCAGTTCACCGGGACAGGGTAACTCACCCCTCCACTTT
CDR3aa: CASSPGQGNSPLHF

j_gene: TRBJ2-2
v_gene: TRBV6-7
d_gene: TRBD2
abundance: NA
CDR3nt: TGTGCCAGCAGTTACTCTTGGCGGGAGCACACCGGGGAGCTGTTTTTT
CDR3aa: CASSYSWREHTGELFF

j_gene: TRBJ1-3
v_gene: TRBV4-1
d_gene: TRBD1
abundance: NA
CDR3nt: TGCGCCAGCAGCCAATTGACAGGGGGGGCGGTCGGAAACACCATATATTTT
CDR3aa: CASSQLTGGAVGNTIYF

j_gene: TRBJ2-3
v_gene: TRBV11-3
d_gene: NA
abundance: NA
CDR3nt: TGTGCCAGCAGCATTAACACAGATACGCAGTATTTT
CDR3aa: CASSINTDTQYF

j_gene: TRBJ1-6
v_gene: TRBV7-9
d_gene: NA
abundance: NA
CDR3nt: TGTGCCAGCAGCCTGGAGGGGAATTCACCCCTCCACTTT
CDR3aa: CASSLEGNSPLHF

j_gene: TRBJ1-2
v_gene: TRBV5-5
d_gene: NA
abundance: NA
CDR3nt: TGTGCCAGCAGCTTGGTGACAGGATCCAACTATGGCTACACCTTC
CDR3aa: CASSLVTGSNYGYTF

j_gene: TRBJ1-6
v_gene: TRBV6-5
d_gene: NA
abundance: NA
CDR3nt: TGTGCCAGCAGTTTAAGCAGGGCCGATAATTCACCCCTCCACTTT
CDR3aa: CASSLSRADNSPLHF

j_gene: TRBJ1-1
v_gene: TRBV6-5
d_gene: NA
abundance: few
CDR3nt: TGTGCCAGCAGAGTTAGTGAAGCTTTCTTT
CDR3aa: CASRVSEAFF

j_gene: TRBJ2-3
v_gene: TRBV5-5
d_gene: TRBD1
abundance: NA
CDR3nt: TGTGCCAGCAGCTTTGGTCAGGGGGCCAAAGATACGCAGTATTTT
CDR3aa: CASSFGQGAKDTQYF

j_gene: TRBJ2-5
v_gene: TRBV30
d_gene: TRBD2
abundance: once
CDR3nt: TGTGCCTGGGGTGGACTAGCGAGAGGGGAGACCCAGTACTTC
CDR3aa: CAWGGLARGETQYF

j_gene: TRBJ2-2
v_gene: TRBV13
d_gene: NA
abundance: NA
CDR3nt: TGTGCCAGCAGCTTGGACAGTCTTAAGACCGGGGAGCTGTTTTTT
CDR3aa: CASSLDSLKTGELFF

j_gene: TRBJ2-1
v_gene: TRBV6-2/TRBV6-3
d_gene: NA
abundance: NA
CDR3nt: TGTGCCAGCAGCACCCAAGACTTCTACAATGAGCAGTTCTTC
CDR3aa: CASSTQDFYNEQFF